The sequence of this T cell receptor beta chain was determined in a study of cytomegalovirus exposure and HLA in healthy donors. General observations from the study: TCR beta chain V- and J-gene trimming was linked, in a later analysis, to a missense variant in DCLRE1C. The majority of TCR sequences were rare, yet some public TCRs appeared in many donors.

The CDR3 runs 15 residues. The J segment lost 8 bases and the V segment lost 3 bases, leaving 10 bases of the junction unmatched. Looked up from germline, CDR1 is SQVTM and CDR2 is ANQGSEA. The PCR ran on 60 Vbeta and 13 Jbeta primers. Original handling: Later analysis identified 80 million to 90 million unique TCR beta chains, roughly 11 million shared. Sequencing was performed with immunoSEQ multiplex PCR; in TCRdb, only in-frame clones are kept and a portion is missing. D and trimming were read from the DNA, whereas the V and J calls and clone size are those reported in that table. Altogether about 150,000 clones are present, 65% to 80% being singletons, with the ten largest covering roughly 4.2%. All the people who gave samples were healthy bone marrow donors. Note on this clone: What it binds is not known.

The V and J genes are TRBV29-1 and TRBJ2-1; TRBD2 aligns across 10 bases. The specimen sequenced was PBMCs. The clonotype was recovered from a woman aged 40 to 55 in good health and CMV-seronegative. The CDR3 sequence: CSVDGAGGPVDEQFF. CDR3 nucleotide sequence: TGCAGCGTTGACGGAGCGGGGGGGCCCGTGGATGAGCAGTTCTTC.